A single sample gave rise to the 30 T cell receptor beta chains below, sequenced in a study of blood T cell repertoires in COVID-19. Clones were read by immunoSEQ multiplex PCR, and TCRdb kept only the in-frame ones, dropping some. The profile shows some 200,000 clones, approximately 84% of them singletons. The sample comprised peripheral blood. The receptor set was obtained from a human donor with acute or convalescent COVID-19. The donor label of this sample is uncertain.

This clone showed up just once. The rearrangement links TRBV9 to TRBJ1-3; D is ambiguous. The CDR3 runs 17 residues. V was trimmed by 0 bases and J by 4 bases, leaving 17 bases between them. Germline assignment: CDR1 SGDLS and CDR2 YYNGEE. CDR3 bases: TGTGCCAGCAGCGTAGCCGAAGGCCGCGGTACAGGAAACACCATATATTTT. Translation: CASSVAEGRGTGNTIYF.

This clone was detected a few times. The chain employs TRBV9 and TRBJ2-2; perhaps TRBD2 as D (5 bases). CDR3 length equals 17 residues. Germline-derived CDR1 and CDR2 are SGDLS and YYNGEE. V lost 4 bases to trimming and J lost 1 base, with 17 bases between them. In DNA, the CDR3 is TGTGCCAGCAGCAATTCCAGAGGGCAGTGGAACACCGGGGAGCTGTTTTTT. It translates to CASSNSRGQWNTGELFF. Full variable domain (remainder filled in from reference TRBV9 and TRBJ2-2): DSGVTQTPKHLITATGQRVTLRCSPRSGDLSVYWYQQSLDQGLQFLIQYYNGEERAKGNILERFSAQQFPDLHSELNLSSLELGDSALYFCASSNSRGQWNTGELFFGEGSRLTVL.

This clone appeared a single time. This sequence joins TRBV3-1 (or the pseudogene TRBV3-2) and TRBJ2-1; the D gene is possibly TRBD2 (6 bases). CDR3 length: 15 amino acids. V shed 0 bases and J shed 0 bases, with 6 bases lying between them. Germline values: CDR1 LGHDT, CDR2 YNNKEL (reference sequence). This CDR3 reads CASSQEGGSYNEQFF. CDR3 sequence (DNA): TGTGCCAGCAGCCAAGAGGGGGGCTCCTACAATGAGCAGTTCTTC.

Only a few counts were recorded for this clone. The chain recombines TRBV7-9 with TRBJ1-1; D gene unclear. Trimming left V 1 base short and J 3 bases short, with 6 bases between. This CDR3 spans 13 amino acids. From germline, CDR1 is SEHNR and CDR2 FQNEAQ (reference sequence). CDR3 loop: CASSLDLDTEAFF. For the CDR3, the DNA is TGTGCCAGCAGCTTAGACTTGGACACTGAAGCTTTCTTT.

J is TRBJ2-3 and V is TRBV27; tentatively, D is TRBD1 (5 bases). The germline CDR1 and CDR2 sequences are MNHEY and SMNVEV (reference sequence). There are 13 residues in the CDR3. Trimming shortened V by 2 bases and J by 4 bases, and 7 bases separated the two germline ends. In nucleotides, the CDR3 is TGTGCCAGCAGTTTAAGGGGCCCAGATACGCAGTATTTT. Protein: CASSLRGPDTQYF.

This sequence joins TRBV6-6 and TRBJ2-7, with unresolved D. CDR3 size: 12 residues. Trimming removed 6 bases at V and 1 base at J, with 7 bases between. Looked up from germline, CDR1 is MNHNY and CDR2 is SVGAGI (reference sequence). The CDR3 DNA is TGTGCCAGCAGCCCCAATTCCTACGAGCAGTACTTC. Its translation is CASSPNSYEQYF.

J is TRBJ2-3 and V is TRBV4-3; 9 nucleotides agree with TRBD2. V shed 1 base, J shed 2 bases, and the junction held 13 bases outside the gene matches. Looked up from germline, CDR1 is LGHNA and CDR2 is YSLEER. This CDR3 region has 19 residues. The CDR3 protein is CASSQALRTSGPHTDTQYF. For the CDR3, the DNA is TGCGCCAGCAGCCAAGCCCTAAGAACTAGCGGGCCGCACACAGATACGCAGTATTTT.

The gene calls are TRBV9 and TRBJ2-3; 12 bases are a match to TRBD2. This CDR3 has 15 residues. The V gene's germline CDR1 is SGDLS and CDR2 YYNGEE. V gave up 4 bases and J gave up 8 bases; unmatched junction bases: 8. The CDR3 DNA is TGTGCCAGCAGCAACCGACTAGCGGGAGTGGGTACGCAGTATTTT. It encodes CASSNRLAGVGTQYF.

This chain links TRBV28 with TRBJ1-5; the match to TRBD1 covers 8 bases. Germline V gives CDR1 MDHEN, CDR2 SYDVKM. The CDR3 is made up of 16 amino acids. The junction had 12 bases not matched to a gene; V was cut back by 7 bases and J by 4 bases. The CDR3 sequence is CASNRQGSIRNQPQHF. CDR3 nucleotides: TGTGCCAGCAACAGACAGGGGAGCATAAGGAATCAGCCCCAGCATTTT.

The chain links TRBV11-2 to TRBJ1-3; no clear D gene. This CDR3 is 17 amino acids long. The V end was cut by 1 base, the J end by 3 bases, with 16 bases between. Germline V gives CDR1 SGHAT, CDR2 FQNNGV. This CDR3 is CASSLVAQPTYGNTIYF. The CDR3 DNA reads TGTGCCAGCAGCTTAGTCGCACAGCCGACCTATGGAAACACCATATATTTT.

The rearrangement joins TRBV27 to TRBJ2-6; D not certain. The CDR3 totals 12 residues. Per germline, CDR1 MNHEY and CDR2 SMNVEV (reference sequence). V was cut by 7 bases and J by 4 bases, with 5 bases left in between. The chain's CDR3 is CASTSGANVLTF. The CDR3 DNA follows: TGTGCCAGCACATCCGGGGCCAACGTCCTGACTTTC.

This clone showed up just a few times. The CDR3 loop is CASSQSDRNEKLFF. Here the CDR3 DNA reads TGCGCCAGCAGTCAATCGGACAGGAATGAAAAACTGTTTTTT. The rearrangement joins TRBV23-1 to TRBJ1-4; 7 bases line up with TRBD1. TRBV23-1 is labeled an ORF, and its function is uncertain. Losses at the gene ends were 0 bases for V and 5 bases for J; bases not matched to a gene: 0. CDR3 length: 14 amino acids.

CDR3 amino acids: CASSYGTGLFDEQYF. Written as DNA, the CDR3 is TGTGCCAGCAGTTATGGGACAGGGTTGTTCGACGAGCAGTACTTC. The chain uses TRBV6-5 and TRBJ2-7; TRBD1 agrees at 9 bases. Germline V gene sequence: CDR1 MNHEY, CDR2 SVGAGI. V lost 3 bases to trimming and J lost 5 bases; unmatched junction nucleotides: 8. This CDR3 has 15 amino acids.

The V and J genes are TRBV30 and TRBJ2-4; D is undetermined. The CDR3 loop spans 11 amino acids. From germline, CDR1 is GTSNPN and CDR2 SVGIG (reference sequence). Between the trimmed V and J ends, which lost 5 bases and 6 bases, there was a span of 8 bases. The CDR3 region has the DNA TGTGCCTGGGCCACACGAAACATTCAGTACTTC. This encodes CAWATRNIQYF.

This clone has only one observation. The chain carries TRBV5-5 and TRBJ2-7; 8 bases are a match to TRBD1. This CDR3 is built from 13 residues. With 1 base clipped from V and 6 bases from J, the junction kept 3 bases outside the gene matches. CDR1 is SGHKS, CDR2 YYEKEE, per germline (reference sequence). The CDR3 loop is CASSLTGGGEQYF. The CDR3 bases are TGTGCCAGCAGCTTGACAGGGGGAGGCGAGCAGTACTTC.

V and J are TRBV6-6 and TRBJ1-5; 11 nucleotides line up with TRBD1. The CDR3 contains 15 residues. In germline, CDR1 is MNHNY, CDR2 SVGAGI (reference sequence). J lost 7 bases, V lost 6 bases, and 8 bases had no gene match. The CDR3 here is CASRQGQGADQPQHF. In nucleotides, the CDR3 is TGTGCCAGCAGACAAGGACAGGGGGCGGACCAGCCCCAGCATTTT.

This sequence joins TRBV5-1 and TRBJ1-5; D is unresolved. Germline CDR1 is SGHRS and CDR2 is YFSETQ. V lost 2 bases and J lost 6, with 9 bases in between. CDR3 size: 13 residues. In DNA, the CDR3 is TGCGCCAGCAGCTTACGGGAGGGTCAGCCCCAGCATTTT. This gives the protein CASSLREGQPQHF.

The chain employs TRBV5-6 and TRBJ2-2; weak D call: TRBD1 (6 bases). Germline CDR1 reads SGHDT; CDR2 reads YYEEEE. V lost 4 bases to trimming and J lost 6 bases, with 16 bases between them. The CDR3 has 15 residues. The CDR3 loop is CASSITGSPAGELFF. CDR3 in DNA: TGTGCCAGCAGCATTACAGGGTCCCCCGCCGGGGAGCTGTTTTTT.

This chain joins TRBV21-1 and TRBJ1-1; the table's D call, TRBD1, has no DNA check behind it. TRBV21-1 is an annotated pseudogene. This CDR3 has 14 amino acids. The CDR3 DNA follows: TGTGCCAGCAGCAAAGGGACAGAGAACACTGAAGCTTTCTTT. This translates into CASSKGTENTEAFF.

The gene calls are TRBV5-8 and TRBJ1-2, with TRBD1 matching 7 bases. Losses at the gene ends were 5 bases for V and 4 bases for J; bases not matched to a gene: 11. The CDR3 covers 15 residues. Germline V CDR1 and CDR2: SGHTS, YDEGEE. The CDR3 here is CASSYRGAGPYGYTF. Written as DNA, the CDR3 is TGTGCCAGCAGTTACAGGGGTGCCGGCCCCTATGGCTACACCTTC. The whole variable domain, remainder taken from reference TRBV5-8 and TRBJ1-2, is EAGVTQSPTHLIKTRGQQATLRCSPISGHTSVYWYQQALGLGLQFLLWYDEGEERNRGNFPPRFSGRQFPNYSSELNVNALELEDSALYLCASSYRGAGPYGYTFGSGTRLTVV.

This clone was found once. The V and J genes are TRBV24-1 and TRBJ1-5, with TRBD1 identical over 8 bases. This CDR3 is 18 amino acids long. V lost 0 bases, J lost 6 bases, and 12 bases stayed unmatched. Germline V gives CDR1 KGHDR, CDR2 SFDVKD. CDR3 sequence reads: CATSDLRIMDRDVQPQHF. CDR3 bases: TGTGCCACCAGTGATTTGCGAATTATGGACAGGGATGTTCAGCCCCAGCATTTT.

The chain combines TRBV7-2 with TRBJ2-4, with 14 bases aligning to TRBD2. Germline V lookup: CDR1 SGHTA, CDR2 FQGNSA. Germline trimming cut 0 bases from V and 6 bases from J; bases unmatched to any gene: 16. The CDR3 runs 21 residues. The CDR3 protein is CASSLAASGRVGTSGRNIQYF. The CDR3 DNA reads TGTGCCAGCAGCTTAGCCGCTAGCGGTAGAGTGGGGACTAGCGGGAGAAACATTCAGTACTTC. Complete variable domain (other parts from reference TRBV7-2 and TRBJ2-4): GAGVSQSPSNKVTEKGKDVELRCDPISGHTALYWYRQSLGQGLEFLIYFQGNSAPDKSGLPSDRFSAERTGGSVSTLTIQRTQQEDSAVYLCASSLAASGRVGTSGRNIQYFGAGTRLSVL.

The rearrangement uses TRBV7-2 and TRBJ2-7; D unclear. Trimming left V 2 bases short and J 6 bases short, with 14 bases between. Germline CDR1 is SGHTA and CDR2 is FQGNSA. The CDR3 is 14 amino acids. CDR3 sequence: CASSLPAQVSEQYF. The DNA for the CDR3 is TGTGCCAGCAGCTTACCCGCTCAGGTTTCCGAGCAGTACTTC.

CDR3 in amino acids: CASSLTAGGQDTQYF. CDR3 sequence (DNA): TGTGCCAGCAGCTTAACAGCGGGGGGGCAGGATACGCAGTATTTT. The genes are TRBV7-9 and TRBJ2-3; 10 positions match TRBD2. Germline CDR1 is SEHNR and CDR2 is FQNEAQ (reference sequence). CDR3 length: 15 residues. After removal of 2 bases from V and 6 bases from J, the junction contained 5 bases not matched to a gene.

J is TRBJ2-7 and V is TRBV2; 9 nucleotides match TRBD1. Germline V gives CDR1 SNHLY, CDR2 FYNNEI. V lost 6 bases, J lost 4 bases, and 7 bases stayed unmatched. The CDR3 runs 14 residues. Here the CDR3 reads CASSTGTGMYEQYF. CDR3 nucleotide sequence: TGTGCCAGCAGCACCGGGACAGGGATGTACGAGCAGTACTTC.

This CDR3 is CASSEGQGAHTF. The CDR3 DNA reads TGTGCCAGCAGCGAAGGACAGGGGGCGCATACTTTC. The rearrangement uses TRBV21-1 and TRBJ2-6; TRBD1, the table's D call, lacks a check against the DNA. TRBV21-1 is classified as a pseudogene. The CDR3 sequence is 12 residues long.

The V gene is TRBV27, the J gene TRBJ1-3; 7 bases are a match to TRBD1. V gave up 5 bases and J gave up 6 bases; unmatched junction bases: 7. The germline gives CDR1 MNHEY, CDR2 SMNVEV (reference sequence). This CDR3 contains 14 residues. CDR3 in DNA: TGTGCCAGCAGTCCCCGACAGGGAGCAAACACCATATATTTT. It translates to CASSPRQGANTIYF.

The chain recombines TRBV19 with TRBJ1-2; 9 bases line up with TRBD1. After removal of 3 bases from V and 6 bases from J, the junction contained 8 bases not matched to a gene. This CDR3 has 15 residues. Germline V gene lookup returns CDR1 LNHDA and CDR2 SQIVND (reference sequence). In DNA form, the CDR3 reads TGTGCCAGTAGTATCCGCAGGACAGGGGACGATGGCTACACCTTC. Its protein product is CASSIRRTGDDGYTF.

The V gene is TRBV21-1, the J gene TRBJ1-5. TRBV21-1 corresponds to a pseudogene. The CDR3 is made up of 20 amino acids. The CDR3 region is CASSPNVGSTGSGIDQPQHF. CDR3 coding DNA: TGTGCCAGCAGCCCTAACGTAGGGTCCACGGGGTCCGGGATCGATCAGCCCCAGCATTTT.

The chain couples TRBV3-1 (or the pseudogene TRBV3-2) to TRBJ2-7, with TRBD2 identical over 11 bases. V lost 0 bases, J lost 7 bases, and 8 bases stayed unmatched. The length of the CDR3 is 16 residues. Germline V gene lookup returns CDR1 LGHDT and CDR2 YNNKEL (reference sequence). The CDR3 DNA sequence: TGTGCCAGCAGCCAAGATCAAACTAGCGGGAGAATGGAGCAGTACTTC. Protein: CASSQDQTSGRMEQYF.